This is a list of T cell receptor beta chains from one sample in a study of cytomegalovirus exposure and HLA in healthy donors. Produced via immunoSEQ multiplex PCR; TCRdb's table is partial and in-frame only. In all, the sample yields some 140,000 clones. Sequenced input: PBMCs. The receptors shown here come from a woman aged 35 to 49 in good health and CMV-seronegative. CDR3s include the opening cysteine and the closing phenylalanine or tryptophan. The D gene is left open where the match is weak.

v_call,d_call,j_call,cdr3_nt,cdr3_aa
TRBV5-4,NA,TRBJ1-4,TGTGCCAGCAGCTTGGAGGGACATAATGAAAAACTGTTTTTT,CASSLEGHNEKLFF
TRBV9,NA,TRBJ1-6,TGTGCCAGTGGGGCCCTTGGGGATTCACCCCTCCACTTT,CASGALGDSPLHF
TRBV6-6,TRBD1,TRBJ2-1,TGTGCCAGCAGGACGCGGGACAGGGGTTACAATGAGCAGTTCTTC,CASRTRDRGYNEQFF
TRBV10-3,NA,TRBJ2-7,TGTGCCATCAGAGAGACGGGGGGCGACCACTACGAGCAGTACTTC,CAIRETGGDHYEQYF
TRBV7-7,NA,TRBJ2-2,TGTGCTAGCAGCTCGACAGGGAACACCGGGGAGCTGTTTTTT,CASSSTGNTGELFF
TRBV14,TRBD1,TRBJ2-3,TGTGCCAGCAGCCATCCCAGACAGGGGATCCTTATTGATACGCAGTATTTT,CASSHPRQGILIDTQYF
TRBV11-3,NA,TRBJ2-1,TGTGCCAGCAGCCCCACGGGGAAGCGCAATGAGCAGTTCTTC,CASSPTGKRNEQFF
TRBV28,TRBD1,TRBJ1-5,TGTGCCAGCAGCTCGACAGGGATTGTTGGTCAGCCCCAGCATTTT,CASSSTGIVGQPQHF
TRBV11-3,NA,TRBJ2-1,TGTGCCAGCGCTGAGGTTGTTTTTAGTGAGCAGTTCTTC,CASAEVVFSEQFF
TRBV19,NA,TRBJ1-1,TGTGCCAGTATCCAGACAGGTGGTGACACTGAAGCTTTCTTT,CASIQTGGDTEAFF
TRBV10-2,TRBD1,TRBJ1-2,TGCGCCAGCAGAGACAGGGGCGCGGTCTATGGCTACACCTTC,CASRDRGAVYGYTF
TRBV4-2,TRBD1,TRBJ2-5,TGTGCCAGCAGCCAAGATTGGTCAGGGGGAGAGACCCAGTACTTC,CASSQDWSGGETQYF
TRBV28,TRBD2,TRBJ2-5,TGTGCCAGCAAGGGTGGATTAGCGGGCGAGCAAGAGACCCAGTACTTC,CASKGGLAGEQETQYF
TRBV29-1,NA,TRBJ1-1,TGCAGCGCCCACGGACAGTTGAACACTGAAGCTTTCTTT,CSAHGQLNTEAFF
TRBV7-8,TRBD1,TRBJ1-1,TGTGCCAGCAGCTTCGGGGACAGGGATGGTGAAGCTTTCTTT,CASSFGDRDGEAFF
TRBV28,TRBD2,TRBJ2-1,TGTGCCAGCAGTCCGACTAGCGTGGGCTCCTACAATGAGCAGTTCTTC,CASSPTSVGSYNEQFF
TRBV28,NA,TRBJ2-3,TGTGCCAGCAGTCCACAGGGTCCACACACAGATACGCAGTATTTT,CASSPQGPHTDTQYF
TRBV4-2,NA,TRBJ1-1,TGTGCCAGCAGCCAAGATCCCACCGGGACACTGAACACTGAAGCTTTCTTT,CASSQDPTGTLNTEAFF
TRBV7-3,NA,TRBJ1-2,TGTGCCAGCAGCCCAGAACGGGGTCCGAGTGGCGGCTACACCTTC,CASSPERGPSGGYTF
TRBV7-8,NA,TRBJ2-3,TGTGCCAGCACACCGACTAGGGGAGATACGCAGTATTTT,CASTPTRGDTQYF
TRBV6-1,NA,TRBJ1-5,TGTGCCAGCAGTGGGACAATAAGTCAGCCCCAGCATTTT,CASSGTISQPQHF
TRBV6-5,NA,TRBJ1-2,TGTGCCAGCAGTCCGTACAGCTATGGCTACACCTTC,CASSPYSYGYTF
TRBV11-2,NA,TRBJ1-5,TGTGCCAGCAGCGCCTCCAGGGAGGGTCAGCCCCAGCATTTT,CASSASREGQPQHF
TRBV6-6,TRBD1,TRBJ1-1,TGTGCCAGCAGATCCCCTTCCGGGACAGGGGGCTCTGAAGCTTTCTTT,CASRSPSGTGGSEAFF
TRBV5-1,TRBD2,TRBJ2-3,TGCGCCAGCGGGACTATGGATTGGGGCACAGATACGCAGTATTTT,CASGTMDWGTDTQYF
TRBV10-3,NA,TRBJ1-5,TGTGCCATCAGTGATGGAGGCAATCAGCCCCAGCATTTT,CAISDGGNQPQHF
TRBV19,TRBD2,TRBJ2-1,TGTGCCAGTAGTATGATAGGACTAGCCACCAATGAGCAGTTCTTC,CASSMIGLATNEQFF
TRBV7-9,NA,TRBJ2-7,TGTGCCAGCAGCTTAGAAGGCAGGTTCTACGAGCAGTACTTC,CASSLEGRFYEQYF
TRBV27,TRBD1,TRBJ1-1,TGTGCCAGCAGTCCCCAAATCACCGGGACAGGGGGTCGAACTTTCTTT,CASSPQITGTGGRTFF
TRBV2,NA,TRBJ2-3,TGTGCCAGCTCAACGAACCCTGGAGCAGATACGCAGTATTTT,CASSTNPGADTQYF
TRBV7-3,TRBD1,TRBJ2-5,TGTGCCAGCAGTCCGGGACAGAGAGAGACCCAGTACTTC,CASSPGQRETQYF
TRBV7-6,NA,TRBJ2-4,TGTGCCAGCAGCTTAGAGCTCGGACGGGGGGCCAAAAACATTCAGTACTTC,CASSLELGRGAKNIQYF
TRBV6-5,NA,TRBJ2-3,TGTGCCAGCACCAACTGGGGGCGCACAGATACGCAGTATTTT,CASTNWGRTDTQYF
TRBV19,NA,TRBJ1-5,TGTGCCAGTAAAGAACTGAGAAATAGCAATCAGCCCCAGCATTTT,CASKELRNSNQPQHF
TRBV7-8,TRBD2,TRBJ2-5,TGTGCCAGCAGCTTCCAGGGTAGCGGGGAGGAGACCCAGTACTTC,CASSFQGSGEETQYF
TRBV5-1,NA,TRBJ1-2,TGCGCCAGCAGCTTGGGCCAGGGTGGCTATGGCTACACCTTC,CASSLGQGGYGYTF
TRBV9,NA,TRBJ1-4,TGTGCCAGCAGCGGAGGGGGTTCTAATGAAAAACTGTTTTTT,CASSGGGSNEKLFF
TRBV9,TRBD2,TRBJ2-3,TGTGCCAGCAGCGCCCGGACTAGCGGGGGAGGGGATACGCAGTATTTT,CASSARTSGGGDTQYF
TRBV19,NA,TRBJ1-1,TGTGCCAGTAGTCCTGTTCAGGGAAGGACTGAAGCTTTCTTT,CASSPVQGRTEAFF
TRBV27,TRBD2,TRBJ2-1,TGTGCCAGCAGTTTTCCGAGCGGGGGCAATGAGCAGTTCTTC,CASSFPSGGNEQFF